The 22 T cell receptor beta chains below all came from one sample that was sequenced in a study of human T cells and chemical hapten exposure. A single record per CDR3 protein comes from TCRdb applying MiXCR to the RACE reads. This sample has roughly 380,000 distinct CDR3 sequences, with approximately 5.1% found just once. Described time point: pre-sensitization, week 0. Regarding treatment: therapeutic diphenylcyclopropenone sensitization with weekly scalp DPC. Sequenced here: whole blood, sampled in connection with sensitization to the hapten diphenylcyclopropenone (DPC). These receptor sequences come from a woman between 45 and 60 years old with alopecia areata. Some clones in this sample may be carry-over from other donors' samples.

Many counts were recorded for this clonotype. The chain uses TRBV3-1 and TRBJ2-7, with D hard to call. With 1 base removed from V and 4 bases from J, the gap between germline ends came to 14 bases. The CDR3 spans 15 residues. Per germline, CDR1 LGHDT and CDR2 YNNKEL (reference sequence). The CDR3 sequence is CASSQGSRGFYEQYF. The CDR3 DNA reads TGTGCCAGCAGCCAAGGGTCGCGTGGCTTTTACGAGCAGTACTTC.

This clonotype has ten or more counts. CDR3 nucleotide sequence: TGTGCCAGCAGTTTTCCCGACAGGGGGAACACCGGGGAGCTGTTTTTT. Translating gives CASSFPDRGNTGELFF. The chain carries TRBV6-2 or TRBV6-3 and TRBJ2-2; 8 bases agree with TRBD1. The junction had 5 bases not matched to a gene; V was cut back by 4 bases and J by 1 base. Germline V gene lookup returns CDR1 MNHEY and CDR2 SVGEGT. The CDR3 runs to 16 residues.

The sample holds many counts of this clonotype. The rearrangement links TRBV12-3 or TRBV12-4 to TRBJ1-6; possible D gene TRBD1, 5 bases. CDR3 size: 20 residues. Trimming cost V 5 bases and J 0 bases, with 23 bases left between them. The CDR3 here is CASSPLGPQRGASYNSPLHF. The CDR3 DNA reads TGTGCCAGCAGTCCGCTAGGTCCTCAAAGGGGAGCCTCCTATAATTCACCCCTCCACTTT.

In its sample, this clonotype was seen many times. CDR3 in DNA: TGTGCCAGCACCCCTTCGGTTTACAGAGCTAACTATGGCTACACCTTC. This encodes CASTPSVYRANYGYTF. J is TRBJ1-2 and V is TRBV12-3 or TRBV12-4, with D unresolved. This CDR3 region has 16 residues. Trimming left V 7 bases short and J 0 bases short, with 18 bases between.

This clonotype turned up a few times. V is TRBV12-3 or TRBV12-4 and J is TRBJ2-1; TRBD2 agrees at 8 bases. The CDR3 totals 16 residues. Unmatched junction bases numbered 5, after V lost 4 bases and J lost 0 bases. The CDR3, as DNA: TGTGCCAGCAGTTGGGCCGGGAGGGTCTCCTACAATGAGCAGTTCTTC. This gives the protein CASSWAGRVSYNEQFF.

This clonotype was counted only a few times. The junction shows a germline mismatch at one end, possibly a read error. The chain links TRBV11-2 to TRBJ1-6; the D is unclear. Looked up from germline, CDR1 is SGHAT and CDR2 is FQNNGV. This CDR3 region has 14 residues. CDR3 in DNA: TGTGCCAGCGGCTTAGGACGGTCCAATTCACCCCTCCACTTT. Residues: CASGLGRSNSPLHF.

This clonotype was seen repeatedly, ten times or more. The CDR3 loop reads CASSAGQKTYEQYF. As DNA, the CDR3 is TGTGCCAGCAGCGCGGGACAGAAAACCTACGAGCAGTACTTC. V and J are TRBV7-9 and TRBJ2-7; possible D gene TRBD1, 7 bases. This CDR3 contains 14 residues. Trimming took 5 bases from V and 2 from J, leaving 13 bases between them. Germline CDR1 and CDR2: SEHNR and FQNEAQ (reference sequence).

This clonotype was seen more than once but under ten times. The J gene is TRBJ1-1, the V gene TRBV7-2, with TRBD1 as a possible D gene (6 bases). Trimming cost V 3 bases and J 4 bases, with 18 bases left between them. The CDR3 runs to 16 residues. The germline V gene has CDR1 SGHTA and CDR2 FQGNSA. The CDR3 DNA reads as TGTGCCAGCAGCTTGGACGCGCGGGGGCTAGGCACTGAAGCTTTCTTT. This codes for CASSLDARGLGTEAFF.

The rearrangement uses TRBV9 and TRBJ2-2, with TRBD2 as a possible D gene (6 bases). V lost 4 bases, J lost 4 bases, and 20 bases lay in between. Germline CDR1 SGDLS, CDR2 YYNGEE. The CDR3 sequence is 17 residues long. The CDR3 loop is CASSPRPTRRSTGELFF. The DNA of the CDR3 is TGTGCCAGCAGCCCCCGACCGACTAGGAGGTCCACCGGGGAGCTGTTTTTT. The whole variable domain, remainder taken from reference TRBV9 and TRBJ2-2, is DSGVTQTPKHLITATGQRVTLRCSPRSGDLSVYWYQQSLDQGLQFLIQYYNGEERAKGNILERFSAQQFPDLHSELNLSSLELGDSALYFCASSPRPTRRSTGELFFGEGSRLTVL.

Only a few counts were recorded for this clonotype. V gene TRBV11-2 combines with J gene TRBJ2-3, with D possibly matching TRBD2 (6 bases). Between the trimmed V and J ends, which lost 5 bases and 2 bases, there was a span of 11 bases. Germline V gene lookup returns CDR1 SGHAT and CDR2 FQNNGV. CDR3 length equals 14 residues. In DNA form, the CDR3 reads TGTGCCAGCAGCCCGGGGGAGTCCACAGATACGCAGTATTTT. Protein sequence: CASSPGESTDTQYF.

As concerns this clonotype: A clone one base away is much larger, so this may be a read error. This rearrangement joins TRBV9 to TRBJ1-1, with no clear D. The CDR3 runs 13 residues. The germline V gene encodes CDR1 SGDLS and CDR2 YYNGEE. With 3 bases removed from V and 5 bases from J, the gap between germline ends came to 11 bases. The DNA for the CDR3 is TGTGCCAGCAGCGCAGATGGGGTGACTGAAGCTTTCTTT. It yields the protein CASSADGVTEAFF.

There are many counts of this clonotype. V and J are TRBV4-1 and TRBJ2-5; D unresolved. V dropped 6 bases and J dropped 2 bases, with 13 bases sitting between them. The CDR3 has 14 amino acids. The V gene's germline CDR1 is MGHRA and CDR2 YSYEKL. The CDR3 protein is CASRESPGQETQYF. The CDR3 DNA reads TGCGCCAGCAGAGAATCACCCGGACAAGAGACCCAGTACTTC.

V usage is TRBV28 and J usage is TRBJ1-2, with 7 bases aligning to TRBD1. CDR1 and CDR2 (germline): MDHEN, SYDVKM. Unmatched junction bases numbered 5, after V lost 11 bases and J lost 8 bases. The CDR3 consists of 10 residues. CDR3 sequence: CACNRGGYTF. The CDR3 nucleotides are TGTGCCTGTAACAGGGGCGGCTACACCTTC.

In this sample, this clonotype turned up many times. The chain is built from TRBV12-3 or TRBV12-4 and TRBJ2-1; D call uncertain. The CDR3 extends over 12 amino acids. Trimming removed 6 bases at V and 8 bases at J, with 11 bases between. Here the CDR3 reads CASRTVDDEQFF. CDR3 sequence (DNA): TGTGCCAGCAGGACTGTGGACGATGAGCAGTTCTTC.

The chain carries TRBV6-1 and TRBJ2-3, with 11 bases lining up with TRBD2. V lost 6 bases, J lost 4 bases, and 6 bases stayed unmatched. The CDR3 runs 15 residues. Germline loops: CDR1 MNHNS, CDR2 SASEGT. The CDR3 here is CASSVAGGHADTQYF. The CDR3 DNA follows: TGTGCCAGCAGCGTAGCGGGGGGGCATGCAGATACGCAGTATTTT.

This clonotype was detected many times. This rearrangement joins TRBV12-3 or TRBV12-4 to TRBJ2-1; 8 bases are shared with TRBD2. J gave up 6 bases and V 10 bases, and 11 bases lay outside the gene matches. The CDR3 is 14 amino acids. The CDR3 nucleotides are TGTGCCACCGGGCGGGGGGCAGGGGCCAATGAGCAGTTCTTC. Translated: CATGRGAGANEQFF.

This clonotype was counted at least ten times. The chain carries TRBV28 and TRBJ1-1; D uncertain. This CDR3 region has 13 residues. The germline V and J ends were trimmed by 7 bases and 5 bases, with 14 bases remaining between them. Germline assignment: CDR1 MDHEN and CDR2 SYDVKM. CDR3 sequence reads: CASNRLAGTEAFF. The CDR3 DNA reads as TGTGCCAGCAATAGGTTAGCGGGGACTGAAGCTTTCTTT.

This clonotype was observed many times. The V gene is TRBV20-1, the J gene TRBJ2-5; D remains ambiguous. The CDR3 extends over 14 amino acids. Deletions cut 3 bases from V and 1 base from J, with 12 bases between. Germline loops: CDR1 DFQATT, CDR2 SNEGSKA (reference sequence). The DNA for the CDR3 is TGCAGTGCTAGCCCAACACAGCTCCAAGAGACCCAGTACTTC. As protein: CSASPTQLQETQYF.

This clonotype has only a few counts. The chain employs TRBV12-5 and TRBJ1-2; no definite D call. V lost 6 bases, J lost 2 bases, and 7 bases lay in between. The CDR3 is 12 amino acids. The germline gives CDR1 LGHNT, CDR2 FRNRAP. In DNA, the CDR3 is TGTGCTAGTGGAGTGGGAAACTATGGCTACACCTTC. Residues: CASGVGNYGYTF.

This clonotype was recorded many times. The chain uses TRBV20-1 and TRBJ2-1, with D tentatively TRBD2 (6 bases). The V gene lost 3 bases and the J gene lost 5 bases, with 11 bases spanning the gap. This CDR3 has 13 amino acids. Germline CDR1 reads DFQATT; CDR2 reads SNEGSKA (reference sequence). CDR3: CSASGGPDNEQFF. DNA for the CDR3: TGCAGTGCTAGCGGGGGTCCGGACAATGAGCAGTTCTTC.

There are many counts of this clonotype. The V gene is TRBV29-1, the J gene TRBJ2-3; the D call may be TRBD1 or TRBD2 (5 bases each). CDR1 and CDR2 (germline): SQVTM, ANQGSEA. V was clipped by 3 bases and J by 3 bases, with 10 bases between them. The CDR3 loop spans 13 amino acids. CDR3 nucleotides: TGCAGCGTTGACGTCGGGGCTACAGATACGCAGTATTTT. Protein product: CSVDVGATDTQYF.

This clonotype was seen at least ten times. V usage is TRBV20-1 and J usage is TRBJ2-7, with 9 nucleotides matching TRBD1. This CDR3 comprises 16 residues. Trimming took 4 bases from V and 5 from J; bases not matched to a gene: 15. Germline CDR1 reads DFQATT; CDR2 reads SNEGSKA (reference sequence). The CDR3 reads CSATIPGTGTANEQYF. CDR3 DNA: TGCAGTGCTACGATCCCCGGGACAGGGACGGCCAACGAGCAGTACTTC.